The 2 T cell receptor beta chains below all came from one sample that was sequenced in a study of blood T cells in healthy people across ages. Through a sample-barcoded 5' primer and a J-beta primer mix, a second PCR was run for roughly 6 to 11 cycles. From the 5' RACE reads, TCRdb called clonotypes with MiXCR, one entry per CDR3 protein. The sample carries about 800,000 distinct CDR3 sequences, about 46% recorded once. The sequenced sample consisted of blood. These receptors were obtained from a man older than 75 in good health.

The chain joins TRBV12-3 or TRBV12-4 to TRBJ2-7; 7 bases fit TRBD2. This CDR3 region has 15 residues. J lost 3 bases, V lost 2 bases, and 7 bases had no gene match. In DNA, the CDR3 is TGTGCCAGCAGTTTAAGCCTAGCGGACCGCTACGAGCAGTACTTC. Translation gives CASSLSLADRYEQYF.

For this clonotype: A single base separates this from a much larger clone, so it may be a read error. The CDR3 nucleotides read TGTGCCGGCAGTATGGGGAGGCAGGGTAGAGGCTACACCTTC. Its translation: CAGSMGRQGRGYTF. The chain has TRBV27 and TRBJ1-2; maybe TRBD1 (5 bases). CDR3 length: 14 residues. Germline CDR1 is MNHEY and CDR2 is SMNVEV (reference sequence).